The clone carrying this TCR beta chain was recorded only once. The PCR ran on 60 Vbeta and 13 Jbeta primers. Assay used: immunoSEQ multiplex PCR; TCRdb lists only in-frame clones, some missing. In the table there are 95,000 to 110,000 clones, 74% of which are singletons. The data derive from a study of cytomegalovirus exposure and HLA in healthy donors. J gave up 6 bases and V 5 bases, and 5 bases lay outside the gene matches. The germline gives CDR1 SQVTM, CDR2 ANQGSEA. The CDR3 has 13 amino acids. This TCR derives from a woman in her 40s in good health and CMV-seropositive. The chain couples TRBV29-1 to TRBJ2-2; 8 positions match TRBD1. What was sequenced was PBMCs. The CDR3 is CSVTKQGAGELFF. CDR3 in DNA: TGCAGCGTTACCAAACAGGGGGCCGGGGAGCTGTTTTTT.